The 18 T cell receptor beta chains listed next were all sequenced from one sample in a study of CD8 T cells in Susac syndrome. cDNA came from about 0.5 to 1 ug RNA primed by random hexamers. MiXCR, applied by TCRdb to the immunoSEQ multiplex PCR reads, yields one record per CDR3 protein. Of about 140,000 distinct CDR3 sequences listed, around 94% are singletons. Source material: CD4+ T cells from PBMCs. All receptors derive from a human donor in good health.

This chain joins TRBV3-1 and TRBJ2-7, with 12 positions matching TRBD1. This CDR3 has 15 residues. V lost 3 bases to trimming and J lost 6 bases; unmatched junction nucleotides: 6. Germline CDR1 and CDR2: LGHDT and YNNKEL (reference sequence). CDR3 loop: CASSHRDRGLSEQYF. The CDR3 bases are TGTGCCAGCAGCCACCGGGACAGGGGGCTTTCCGAGCAGTACTTC.

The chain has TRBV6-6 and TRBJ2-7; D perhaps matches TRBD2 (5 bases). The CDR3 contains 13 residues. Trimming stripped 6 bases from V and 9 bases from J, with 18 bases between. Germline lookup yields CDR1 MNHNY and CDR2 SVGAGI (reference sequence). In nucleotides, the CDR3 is TGTGCCAGCAGGACGTCTAGTTCAGGAGGGCAGTACTTC. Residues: CASRTSSSGGQYF.

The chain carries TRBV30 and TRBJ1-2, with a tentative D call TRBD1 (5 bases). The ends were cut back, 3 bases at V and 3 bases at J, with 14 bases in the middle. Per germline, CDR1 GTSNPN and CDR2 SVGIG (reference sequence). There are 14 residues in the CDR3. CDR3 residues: CAWRLPGRYYGYTF. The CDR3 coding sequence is TGTGCCTGGAGGTTACCGGGACGGTACTATGGCTACACCTTC. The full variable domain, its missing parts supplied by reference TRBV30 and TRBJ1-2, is SQTIHQWPATLVQPVGSPLSLECTVEGTSNPNLYWYRQAAGRGLQLLFYSVGIGQISSEVPQNLSASRPQDRQFILSSKKLLLSDSGFYLCAWRLPGRYYGYTFGSGTRLTVV.

CDR3 amino acids: CASSIRSGGKPGELFF. The CDR3 coding sequence is TGTGCCAGTAGTATTAGGTCGGGAGGCAAGCCCGGGGAGCTGTTTTTT. The chain links TRBV19 to TRBJ2-2, with TRBD2 identical over 7 bases. Germline CDR1 and CDR2: LNHDA and SQIVND (reference sequence). This CDR3 is built from 16 residues. V gave up 3 bases and J gave up 6 bases; unmatched junction bases: 10.

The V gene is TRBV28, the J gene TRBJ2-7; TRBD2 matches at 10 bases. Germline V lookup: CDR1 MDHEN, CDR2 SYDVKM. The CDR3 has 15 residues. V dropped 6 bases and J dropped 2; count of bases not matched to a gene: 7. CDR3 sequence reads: CASSPRLAGPYEQYF. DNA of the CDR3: TGTGCCAGCAGCCCTCGACTAGCGGGCCCCTACGAGCAGTACTTC.

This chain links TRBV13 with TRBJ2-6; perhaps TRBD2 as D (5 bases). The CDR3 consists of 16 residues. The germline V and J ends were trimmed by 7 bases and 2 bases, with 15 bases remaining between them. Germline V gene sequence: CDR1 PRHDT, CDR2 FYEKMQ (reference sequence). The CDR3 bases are TGTGCCAGCACCATGAGGTTGGGAGCTGGGGCCAACGTCCTGACTTTC. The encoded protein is CASTMRLGAGANVLTF.

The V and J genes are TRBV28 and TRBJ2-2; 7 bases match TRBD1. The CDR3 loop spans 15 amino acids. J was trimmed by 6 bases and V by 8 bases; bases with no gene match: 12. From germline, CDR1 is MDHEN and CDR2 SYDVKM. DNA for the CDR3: TGTGCCAGCTCAGAGACAGGGAAGGGGGCCGGGGAGCTGTTTTTT. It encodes CASSETGKGAGELFF.

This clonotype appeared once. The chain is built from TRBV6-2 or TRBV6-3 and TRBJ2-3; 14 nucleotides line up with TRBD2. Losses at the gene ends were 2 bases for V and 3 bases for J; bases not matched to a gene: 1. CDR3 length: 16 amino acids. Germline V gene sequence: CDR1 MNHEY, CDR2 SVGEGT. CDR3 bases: TGTGCCAGCAGTTACCGGACTAGCGGGAGGACAGATACGCAGTATTTT. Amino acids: CASSYRTSGRTDTQYF.

The CDR3 DNA sequence: TGTGCCTGGAGTGTGGGACAGGCTGGCTACACCTTC. Protein: CAWSVGQAGYTF. The chain combines TRBV30 with TRBJ1-2; 8 nucleotides agree with TRBD1. The CDR3 extends over 12 amino acids. Germline V lookup: CDR1 GTSNPN, CDR2 SVGIG (reference sequence). V was clipped by 0 bases and J by 7 bases; unmatched bases: 1.

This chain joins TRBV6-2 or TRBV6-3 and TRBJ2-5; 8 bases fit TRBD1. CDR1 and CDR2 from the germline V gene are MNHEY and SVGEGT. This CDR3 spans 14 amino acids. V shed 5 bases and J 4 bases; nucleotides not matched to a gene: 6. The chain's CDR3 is CASSRTGFGETQYF. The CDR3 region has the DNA TGTGCCAGCAGTCGGACAGGGTTTGGAGAGACCCAGTACTTC.

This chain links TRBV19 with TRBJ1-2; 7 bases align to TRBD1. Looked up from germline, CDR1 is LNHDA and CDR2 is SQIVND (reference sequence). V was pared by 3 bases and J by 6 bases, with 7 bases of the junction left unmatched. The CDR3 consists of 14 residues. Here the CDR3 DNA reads TGTGCCAGTAGTATTAGGGCAGGGGGACATGGCTACACCTTC. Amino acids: CASSIRAGGHGYTF.

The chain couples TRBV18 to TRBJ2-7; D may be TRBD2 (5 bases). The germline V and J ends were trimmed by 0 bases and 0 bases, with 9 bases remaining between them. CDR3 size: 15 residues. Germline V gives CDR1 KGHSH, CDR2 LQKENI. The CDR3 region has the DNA TGTGCCAGCTCACCACCCGGGAAAAACTCCTACGAGCAGTACTTC. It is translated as CASSPPGKNSYEQYF.

CDR3 region: CSAYRDTQYF. The DNA for the CDR3 is TGCAGCGCCTACAGAGATACGCAGTATTTT. The gene calls are TRBV29-1 and TRBJ2-3; D uncertain. Germline values: CDR1 SQVTM, CDR2 ANQGSEA. This CDR3 is 10 amino acids long. Trimming removed 7 bases from V and 5 bases from J, with 7 bases in between.

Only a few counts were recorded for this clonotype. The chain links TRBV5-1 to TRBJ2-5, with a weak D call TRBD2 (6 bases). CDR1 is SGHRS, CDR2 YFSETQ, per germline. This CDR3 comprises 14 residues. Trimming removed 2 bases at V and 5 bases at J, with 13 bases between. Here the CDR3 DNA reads TGCGCCAGCAGCTTAGCTAGCGCGGGCGAGACCCAGTACTTC. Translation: CASSLASAGETQYF.

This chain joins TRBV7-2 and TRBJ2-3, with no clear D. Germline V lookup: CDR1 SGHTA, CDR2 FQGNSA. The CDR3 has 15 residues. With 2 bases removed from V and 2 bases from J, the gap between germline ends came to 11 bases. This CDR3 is CASSLTPAHTDTQYF. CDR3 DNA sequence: TGTGCCAGCAGCTTAACCCCGGCCCACACAGATACGCAGTATTTT. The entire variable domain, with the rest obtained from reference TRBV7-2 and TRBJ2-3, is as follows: GAGVSQSPSNKVTEKGKDVELRCDPISGHTALYWYRQSLGQGLEFLIYFQGNSAPDKSGLPSDRFSAERTGGSVSTLTIQRTQQEDSAVYLCASSLTPAHTDTQYFGPGTRLTVL.

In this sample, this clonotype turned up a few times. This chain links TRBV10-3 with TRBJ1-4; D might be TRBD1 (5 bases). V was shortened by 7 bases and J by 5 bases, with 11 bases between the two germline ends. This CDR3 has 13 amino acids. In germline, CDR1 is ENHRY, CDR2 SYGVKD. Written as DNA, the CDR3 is TGTGCCATCAAAGGGACGGACAATGAAAAACTGTTTTTT. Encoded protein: CAIKGTDNEKLFF.

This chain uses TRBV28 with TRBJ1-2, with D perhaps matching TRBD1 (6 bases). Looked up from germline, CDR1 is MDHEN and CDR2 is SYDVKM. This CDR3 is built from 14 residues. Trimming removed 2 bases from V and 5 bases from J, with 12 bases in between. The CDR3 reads CASSLTGQSYGYTF. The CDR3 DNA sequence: TGTGCCAGCAGTTTAACAGGACAGAGTTATGGCTACACCTTC.

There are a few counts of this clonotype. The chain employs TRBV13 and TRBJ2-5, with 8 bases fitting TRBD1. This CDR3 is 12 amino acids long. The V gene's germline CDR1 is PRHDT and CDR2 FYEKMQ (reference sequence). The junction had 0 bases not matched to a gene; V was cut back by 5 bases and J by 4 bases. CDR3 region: CASSDRGETQYF. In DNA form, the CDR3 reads TGTGCCAGCAGCGACAGGGGAGAGACCCAGTACTTC. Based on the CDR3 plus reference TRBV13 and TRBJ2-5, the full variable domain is AAGVIQSPRHLIKEKRETATLKCYPIPRHDTVYWYQQGPGQDPQFLISFYEKMQSDKGSIPDRFSAQQFSDYHSELNMSSLELGDSALYFCASSDRGETQYFGPGTRLLVL.